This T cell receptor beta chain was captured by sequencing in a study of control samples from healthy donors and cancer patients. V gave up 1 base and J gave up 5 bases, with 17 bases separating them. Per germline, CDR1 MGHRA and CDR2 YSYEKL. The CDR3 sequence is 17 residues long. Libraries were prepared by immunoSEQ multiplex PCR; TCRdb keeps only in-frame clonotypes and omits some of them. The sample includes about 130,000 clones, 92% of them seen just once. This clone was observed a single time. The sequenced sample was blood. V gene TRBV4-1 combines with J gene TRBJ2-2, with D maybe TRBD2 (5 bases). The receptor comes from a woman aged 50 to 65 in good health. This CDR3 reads CASSQGDRGVGTGELFF. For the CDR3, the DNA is TGCGCCAGCAGCCAAGGTGATCGGGGAGTAGGAACCGGGGAGCTGTTTTTT.